These T cell receptor beta chains were read from a single sample in a study of siplizumab effects on memory and regulatory T cells. The repertoire was sequenced with immunoSEQ multiplex PCR; TCRdb's copy has only in-frame clones and lacks some. The sample lists approximately 65,000 clones, approximately 87% occurring once. The sequenced material came from memory CD4+ T cells sorted from blood. All receptors derive from a human donor in good health. The CDR3 runs from the conserved cysteine through the conserved F or W. The D gene is left open where the match is weak. Some rows have no size entry. The others give once, few or many, or a class for an expanded clone.

clone_size: NA; j_call: TRBJ2-3; d_call: TRBD2; v_call: TRBV2; cdr3_aa: CASSDASGVRDTQYF; cdr3_nt: TGTGCCAGCAGTGATGCTAGCGGGGTCCGAGATACGCAGTATTTT
clone_size: NA; j_call: TRBJ2-3; d_call: TRBD1; v_call: TRBV4-1; cdr3_aa: CASSQETGGISDTQYF; cdr3_nt: TGCGCCAGCAGCCAAGAGACAGGGGGTATATCGGATACGCAGTATTTT
clone_size: NA; j_call: TRBJ1-1; d_call: NA; v_call: TRBV7-8; cdr3_aa: CASSSTENTEAFF; cdr3_nt: TGTGCCAGCAGCTCCACCGAAAACACTGAAGCTTTCTTT
clone_size: NA; j_call: TRBJ2-7; d_call: TRBD1; v_call: TRBV9; cdr3_aa: CASSVEGQGIEQYF; cdr3_nt: TGTGCCAGCAGCGTAGAGGGACAGGGGATCGAGCAGTACTTC
clone_size: few; j_call: TRBJ1-2; d_call: NA; v_call: TRBV18; cdr3_aa: CASSGLTEAYGYTF; cdr3_nt: TGTGCCAGCTCAGGGTTGACAGAAGCCTATGGCTACACCTTC
clone_size: NA; j_call: TRBJ1-2; d_call: NA; v_call: TRBV9; cdr3_aa: CASSVGGTPNYGYTF; cdr3_nt: TGTGCCAGCAGCGTAGGAGGGACGCCCAACTATGGCTACACCTTC
clone_size: NA; j_call: TRBJ1-4; d_call: TRBD1; v_call: TRBV6-1; cdr3_aa: CASSDPGQGAQEKLFF; cdr3_nt: TGTGCCAGCAGTGACCCGGGACAGGGGGCACAAGAAAAACTGTTTTTT
clone_size: NA; j_call: TRBJ1-1; d_call: NA; v_call: TRBV14; cdr3_aa: CASSPIAGLAFF; cdr3_nt: TGTGCCAGCAGCCCTATTGCAGGGTTAGCTTTCTTT
clone_size: few; j_call: TRBJ1-2; d_call: NA; v_call: TRBV6-1; cdr3_aa: CASSAGRNDGYTF; cdr3_nt: TGTGCCAGCAGCGCCGGGAGGAATGATGGCTACACCTTC
clone_size: NA; j_call: TRBJ2-1; d_call: NA; v_call: TRBV4-2; cdr3_aa: CASSQDEWNEQFF; cdr3_nt: TGTGCCAGCAGCCAGGACGAATGGAATGAGCAGTTCTTC
clone_size: NA; j_call: TRBJ2-7; d_call: NA; v_call: TRBV5-4; cdr3_aa: CASSLEGGSPGGSYEQYF; cdr3_nt: TGTGCCAGCAGCTTGGAGGGTGGCTCGCCGGGTGGGTCCTACGAGCAGTACTTC
clone_size: NA; j_call: TRBJ1-1; d_call: TRBD1; v_call: TRBV5-6; cdr3_aa: CASSFGQGDTEAFF; cdr3_nt: TGTGCCAGCAGCTTCGGACAGGGAGACACTGAAGCTTTCTTT
clone_size: few; j_call: TRBJ2-1; d_call: NA; v_call: TRBV5-1; cdr3_aa: CASSVEGGRGSDNEQFF; cdr3_nt: TGCGCCAGCAGCGTGGAGGGCGGCAGGGGGTCGGACAATGAGCAGTTCTTC
clone_size: NA; j_call: TRBJ2-5; d_call: NA; v_call: TRBV5-8; cdr3_aa: CASSRPGAQYF; cdr3_nt: TGTGCCAGCAGCCGCCCCGGGGCCCAGTACTTC
clone_size: NA; j_call: TRBJ1-2; d_call: TRBD1; v_call: TRBV2; cdr3_aa: CASRPGQGAGYGYTF; cdr3_nt: TGTGCCAGCAGGCCGGGACAGGGGGCTGGATATGGCTACACCTTC
clone_size: few; j_call: TRBJ2-7; d_call: NA; v_call: TRBV19; cdr3_aa: CASSTDGRPYEQYF; cdr3_nt: TGTGCCAGTAGTACGGACGGACGGCCCTACGAGCAGTACTTC
clone_size: few; j_call: TRBJ2-2; d_call: TRBD1; v_call: TRBV9; cdr3_aa: CASSSQGARNTGELFF; cdr3_nt: TGTGCCAGCAGCTCACAGGGGGCAAGGAACACCGGGGAGCTGTTTTTT
clone_size: NA; j_call: TRBJ1-4; d_call: TRBD1; v_call: TRBV18; cdr3_aa: CASSRSRGQEKLFF; cdr3_nt: TGTGCCAGCTCCCGATCCAGGGGGCAAGAAAAACTGTTTTTT
clone_size: NA; j_call: TRBJ2-1; d_call: TRBD2; v_call: TRBV5-6; cdr3_aa: CASSLGSGRANEQFF; cdr3_nt: TGTGCCAGCAGCTTGGGTAGCGGGAGGGCCAATGAGCAGTTCTTC
clone_size: few; j_call: TRBJ1-3; d_call: TRBD1; v_call: TRBV7-8; cdr3_aa: CASSSPDYRGHGNTIYF; cdr3_nt: TGTGCCAGCAGTTCCCCAGATTACAGGGGGCATGGAAACACCATATATTTT
clone_size: NA; j_call: TRBJ2-5; d_call: TRBD2; v_call: TRBV5-4; cdr3_aa: CASSPSGVGQETQYF; cdr3_nt: TGTGCCAGCAGCCCTAGCGGGGTGGGCCAAGAGACCCAGTACTTC
clone_size: NA; j_call: TRBJ1-2; d_call: NA; v_call: TRBV7-8; cdr3_aa: CASSSRWGNYGYTF; cdr3_nt: TGTGCCAGCAGCTCCAGGTGGGGGAACTATGGCTACACCTTC
clone_size: NA; j_call: TRBJ1-3; d_call: NA; v_call: TRBV27; cdr3_aa: CASRMTAGNTIYF; cdr3_nt: TGTGCCAGCAGAATGACGGCTGGAAACACCATATATTTT
clone_size: NA; j_call: TRBJ1-2; d_call: TRBD1; v_call: TRBV6-6; cdr3_aa: CASSLTGGGYGYTF; cdr3_nt: TGTGCCAGCAGTTTGACAGGGGGCGGGTATGGCTACACCTTC
clone_size: NA; j_call: TRBJ2-6; d_call: NA; v_call: TRBV10-1; cdr3_aa: CASSEPLLGAYGANVLTF; cdr3_nt: TGCGCCAGCAGTGAGCCTTTACTTGGTGCCTACGGGGCCAACGTCCTGACTTTC
clone_size: NA; j_call: TRBJ1-2; d_call: TRBD1; v_call: TRBV5-1; cdr3_aa: CASSLSLGRGLGYTF; cdr3_nt: TGCGCCAGCAGCTTGTCCTTGGGCAGGGGGCTCGGCTACACCTTC
clone_size: NA; j_call: TRBJ1-1; d_call: NA; v_call: TRBV6-5; cdr3_aa: CASMMGNTEAFF; cdr3_nt: TGTGCCAGCATGATGGGGAACACTGAAGCTTTCTTT
clone_size: NA; j_call: TRBJ2-1; d_call: TRBD2; v_call: TRBV10-3; cdr3_aa: CAIVGVAGAEQFF; cdr3_nt: TGTGCCATCGTCGGAGTAGCGGGAGCTGAGCAGTTCTTC
clone_size: few; j_call: TRBJ1-2; d_call: NA; v_call: TRBV2; cdr3_aa: CASVKDSQIPYGYTF; cdr3_nt: TGTGCCAGCGTCAAGGACAGCCAAATACCTTATGGCTACACCTTC
clone_size: NA; j_call: TRBJ1-2; d_call: NA; v_call: TRBV5-1; cdr3_aa: CASSLEVGGYTF; cdr3_nt: TGCGCCAGCAGCTTGGAGGTTGGAGGCTACACCTTC
clone_size: few; j_call: TRBJ2-7; d_call: TRBD1; v_call: TRBV5-1; cdr3_aa: CASRSGQGGYEQYF; cdr3_nt: TGCGCCAGCAGATCCGGACAGGGGGGGTACGAGCAGTACTTC
clone_size: NA; j_call: TRBJ1-2; d_call: TRBD1; v_call: TRBV14; cdr3_aa: CASSLSGGAGYGYTF; cdr3_nt: TGTGCCAGCAGCCTCTCAGGGGGCGCCGGCTATGGCTACACCTTC
clone_size: NA; j_call: TRBJ2-1; d_call: NA; v_call: TRBV10-2; cdr3_aa: CASSDPQVREQFF; cdr3_nt: TGCGCCAGCAGTGACCCTCAGGTGCGTGAGCAGTTCTTC
clone_size: NA; j_call: TRBJ1-2; d_call: NA; v_call: TRBV6-4; cdr3_aa: CASSAWGGTGYTF; cdr3_nt: TGTGCCAGCAGTGCCTGGGGGGGCACTGGCTACACCTTC
clone_size: NA; j_call: TRBJ2-3; d_call: TRBD2; v_call: TRBV7-9; cdr3_aa: CASGEGTRGTDTQYF; cdr3_nt: TGTGCCAGCGGGGAAGGGACTAGGGGCACAGATACGCAGTATTTT
clone_size: NA; j_call: TRBJ1-5; d_call: NA; v_call: TRBV12-5; cdr3_aa: CASGPDRLQVPQHF; cdr3_nt: TGTGCTAGTGGTCCAGACAGGCTGCAGGTGCCCCAGCATTTT
clone_size: once; j_call: TRBJ1-2; d_call: NA; v_call: TRBV2; cdr3_aa: CASSDDGGNNYGYTF; cdr3_nt: TGTGCCAGCAGTGACGATGGGGGTAATAACTATGGCTACACCTTC